Each of the 4 T cell receptor beta chains below was sequenced from the same sample in a study of blood T cell repertoires in COVID-19. The data were produced by immunoSEQ multiplex PCR, yet TCRdb's version contains in-frame clones alone and is incomplete. The sample lists fewer than 350,000 clones; around 90% were seen once. The sequenced material came from peripheral blood. The receptor source for this set is a young woman with COVID-19, enrolled during active disease.

This sequence joins TRBV11-2 and TRBJ2-2, with 11 bases matching TRBD1. Trimming removed 4 bases from V and 7 bases from J; junction bases left unmatched: 5. CDR3 length: 15 residues. CDR1 is SGHAT, CDR2 FQNNGV, per germline. The CDR3 DNA is TGTGCCAGCAGCTATACCGGGACAGGGGGCGGGGAGCTGTTTTTT. Protein product: CASSYTGTGGGELFF.

The chain couples TRBV3-1 (or the pseudogene TRBV3-2) to TRBJ2-7, with 8 bases fitting TRBD2. Germline V lookup: CDR1 LGHDT, CDR2 YNNKEL (reference sequence). Trimming cost V 4 bases and J 0 bases; bases outside gene matches: 5. The CDR3 has 15 amino acids. In DNA form, the CDR3 reads TGTGCCAGCAGCCTGAATAGCGGGATCTCCTACGAGCAGTACTTC. Translated: CASSLNSGISYEQYF.

The V call is TRBV6-2 or TRBV6-3, the J call TRBJ1-5; D unresolved. The CDR3 sequence is 15 residues long. The V gene lost 8 bases and the J gene lost 7 bases, with 21 bases spanning the gap. The germline V gene has CDR1 MNHEY and CDR2 SVGEGT. The CDR3 protein is CASGRAGGSGQPQHF. CDR3 nucleotide sequence: TGTGCCAGCGGCCGAGCGGGAGGTAGTGGACAGCCCCAGCATTTT.

The chain links TRBV19 to TRBJ1-5; tentative D call: TRBD1 (6 bases). CDR1 LNHDA and CDR2 SQIVND come from the germline V gene (reference sequence). The V end was cut by 5 bases, the J end by 2 bases, with 16 bases between. The CDR3 length is 16 residues. The CDR3 coding sequence is TGTGCCAGTAGTGAACAACAGGGAGCTCGCAATCAGCCCCAGCATTTT. Amino acids: CASSEQQGARNQPQHF.